This entry lists 30 T cell receptor beta chains sequenced from one sample in a study of T cell repertoires in cytomegalovirus infection. From the reads, TCRdb called clonotypes with MiXCR, one entry per CDR3 protein. The data contain hundreds of thousands of distinct CDR3 sequences, approximately 25% of them singletons. Sequenced material: CD8+ T cells from PBMCs. All receptors come from a human donor in good health (CMV status not recorded). Some clones in this sample may be carry-over from other donors' samples.

In DNA, the CDR3 is TGCAGTGCTAGAGATTTAAATGGACAGGCGGCAGGAGAGACCCAGTACTTC. Translated, it gives CSARDLNGQAAGETQYF. The chain employs TRBV20-1 and TRBJ2-5, with TRBD1 matching over 7 bases. The germline CDR1 and CDR2 sequences are DFQATT and SNEGSKA (reference sequence). The CDR3 runs to 17 residues. The V and J ends lost 0 bases and 4 bases, in that order; junction bases with no gene match: 14.

This clonotype has ten or more counts. V usage is TRBV7-2 and J usage is TRBJ1-2; D gene ambiguous. V was pared by 1 base and J by 8 bases, with 5 bases between. CDR1 and CDR2 (germline): SGHTA, FQGNSA. This CDR3 has 11 residues. CDR3 coding DNA: TGTGCCAGCAGCTTAGGGGCCGGCTACACCTTC. It specifies CASSLGAGYTF.

The gene calls are TRBV7-9 and TRBJ2-2, with 15 nucleotides matching TRBD2. In germline, CDR1 is SEHNR, CDR2 FQNEAQ (reference sequence). The trim removed 3 bases at V and 4 bases at J, leaving 6 bases unmatched. The CDR3 spans 18 residues. In nucleotides, the CDR3 is TGTGCCAGCAGCTTGGGACTAGCGGGGGGCCAGGGCACCGGGGAGCTGTTTTTT. Translated, it gives CASSLGLAGGQGTGELFF.

In regard to this clonotype: This sequence may be a read error, since a much larger clone differs from it by one base. V gene TRBV7-2 combines with J gene TRBJ2-1; no reliable D call. The CDR3 extends over 15 amino acids. Per the germline V gene, CDR1 is SGHTA and CDR2 is FQGNSA. The CDR3, as DNA: TGTGCCGGCAGCGCTGGGATGGGTCCTTACAATGAGCAGTTCTTC. It translates to CAGSAGMGPYNEQFF.

This chain joins TRBV11-2 and TRBJ2-5; no clear D. CDR1 is SGHAT, CDR2 FQNNGV, per germline. The CDR3 sequence is 13 residues long. Trimming took 2 bases from V and 5 from J, leaving 9 bases between them. The CDR3 sequence: CASSLNGWETQYF. CDR3 DNA: TGTGCCAGCAGCTTAAATGGTTGGGAGACCCAGTACTTC. Full variable domain (missing parts from reference TRBV11-2 and TRBJ2-5): EAGVAQSPRYKIIEKRQSVAFWCNPISGHATLYWYQQILGQGPKLLIQFQNNGVVDDSQLPKDRFSAERLKGVDSTLKIQPAKLEDSAVYLCASSLNGWETQYFGPGTRLLVL.

CDR3: CASSTGTPPNTGELFF. DNA of the CDR3: TGCGCCAGCAGCACCGGGACACCGCCGAACACCGGGGAGCTGTTTTTT. The J gene is TRBJ2-2, the V gene TRBV4-1; the D gene is possibly TRBD1 (6 bases). The V end lost 5 bases, the J end lost 0 bases, and 13 bases lay between the germline ends. The CDR3 has 16 amino acids. CDR1 MGHRA and CDR2 YSYEKL come from the germline V gene.

There are many counts of this clonotype. This chain uses TRBV5-4 with TRBJ2-5; TRBD1 might be the D (5 bases). Germline values: CDR1 SGHNT, CDR2 YYREEE (reference sequence). The CDR3 is 16 amino acids. Trimming removed 0 bases at V and 0 bases at J, with 12 bases between. The CDR3 reads CASSLEQAAYQETQYF. The CDR3 DNA follows: TGTGCCAGCAGCTTGGAACAGGCGGCATACCAAGAGACCCAGTACTTC.

This chain connects TRBV27 to TRBJ1-5; D remains unclear. The CDR3 has 14 amino acids. Trimming removed 5 bases at V and 1 base at J, with 9 bases between. Germline V lookup: CDR1 MNHEY, CDR2 SMNVEV (reference sequence). This CDR3 reads CASSTFSSNQPQHF. DNA of the CDR3: TGTGCCAGCAGTACCTTTTCGAGCAATCAGCCCCAGCATTTT.

The CDR3 region has the DNA TGTGCCAGCAGTCCCCAGCGGAGGTTGAACATTCAGTACTTC. Translating gives CASSPQRRLNIQYF. The chain carries TRBV2 and TRBJ2-4, with a possible D match to TRBD2 (5 bases). The germline CDR1 and CDR2 sequences are SNHLY and FYNNEI. This CDR3 region has 14 residues. Between the trimmed V and J ends, which lost 5 bases and 7 bases, there was a span of 15 bases.

This clonotype came up a few times. The J gene is TRBJ2-1, the V gene TRBV19; TRBD2 matches 14 bases. The CDR3 spans 17 residues. V shed 3 bases and J 5 bases; nucleotides not matched to a gene: 6. Germline V lookup: CDR1 LNHDA, CDR2 SQIVND (reference sequence). In nucleotides, the CDR3 is TGTGCCAGTAGTATTTACGCGGGACTAGCGGGGGACAATGAGCAGTTCTTC. This gives the protein CASSIYAGLAGDNEQFF.

The chain employs TRBV5-5 and TRBJ2-2; D is unclear. The CDR3 has 13 amino acids. Germline CDR1 reads SGHKS; CDR2 reads YYEKEE (reference sequence). The V end lost 0 bases, the J end lost 9 bases, and 9 bases lay between the germline ends. CDR3 sequence: CASSLVEWRELFF. As DNA, the CDR3 is TGTGCCAGCAGCTTGGTAGAGTGGCGGGAGCTGTTTTTT.

This clonotype turned up a few times. The chain joins TRBV4-2 to TRBJ1-5, with D maybe TRBD1 (6 bases). Germline CDR1 reads LGHNA; CDR2 reads YNFKEQ. Trimming took off 4 bases at V and 4 bases at J, with 11 bases between the two ends. The CDR3 is made up of 14 amino acids. CDR3 sequence: CASSRVQGNQPQHF. CDR3 coding DNA: TGTGCCAGCAGCCGGGTCCAGGGGAATCAGCCCCAGCATTTT.

This clonotype occurred many times. CDR3 nucleotide sequence: TGTGCCAGCAGTCCCAAAGGTGGATACCAAGAGACCCAGTACTTC. This gives the protein CASSPKGGYQETQYF. The chain is built from TRBV28 and TRBJ2-5; D uncertain. Germline V gene sequence: CDR1 MDHEN, CDR2 SYDVKM. The CDR3 is made up of 15 amino acids. Trimming shortened V by 5 bases and J by 0 bases, and 13 bases separated the two germline ends.

This clonotype has ten or more counts. V and J are TRBV7-9 and TRBJ1-2, with 8 positions matching TRBD1. The CDR3 runs 14 residues. The V gene's germline CDR1 is SEHNR and CDR2 FQNEAQ (reference sequence). Trimming removed 4 bases from V and 6 bases from J; junction bases left unmatched: 7. For the CDR3, the DNA is TGTGCCAGCAGCTCGGACAGGGTAATCGATGGCTACACCTTC. Protein product: CASSSDRVIDGYTF. Full variable domain (missing parts from reference TRBV7-9 and TRBJ1-2): DTGVSQNPRHKITKRGQNVTFRCDPISEHNRLYWYRQTLGQGPEFLTYFQNEAQLEKSRLLSDRFSAERPKGSFSTLEIQRTEQGDSAMYLCASSSDRVIDGYTFGSGTRLTVV.

The chain couples TRBV27 to TRBJ2-3; TRBD2 matches 7 bases. Germline V CDR1 and CDR2: MNHEY, SMNVEV (reference sequence). The CDR3 extends over 16 amino acids. V lost 3 bases and J lost 4; bases outside the gene matches: 10. CDR3 amino acids: CASSLLPTSLPDTQYF. CDR3 nucleotide sequence: TGTGCCAGCAGTTTGCTGCCGACTAGCCTCCCAGATACGCAGTATTTT.

This clonotype was detected a few times. CDR3 nucleotide sequence: TGTGCCATCGGCCTAGAAGTCTATGAGCAGTTCTTC. Protein sequence: CAIGLEVYEQFF. This chain uses TRBV10-3 with TRBJ2-1; D is undetermined. Trimming took off 8 bases at V and 8 bases at J, with 13 bases between the two ends. The CDR3 runs 12 residues. Per germline, CDR1 ENHRY and CDR2 SYGVKD.

The chain carries TRBV28 and TRBJ1-5; 10 bases are shared with TRBD1. Germline V lookup: CDR1 MDHEN, CDR2 SYDVKM. With V trimmed by 7 bases and J by 9 bases, 18 bases remained unmatched. This CDR3 spans 17 amino acids. CDR3 region: CASTHPRDRGINAPQHF. Here the CDR3 DNA reads TGTGCCAGCACTCACCCGAGGGACAGGGGTATCAATGCGCCCCAGCATTTT.

This clonotype was found a few times. The V and J genes are TRBV20-1 and TRBJ2-3; D is unclear. Germline values: CDR1 DFQATT, CDR2 SNEGSKA (reference sequence). Trimming cost V 6 bases and J 4 bases, with 14 bases left between them. The CDR3 spans 13 residues. The CDR3 DNA reads as TGCAGTGCCGTGGATTTAGACTCAGATACGCAGTATTTT. Translating gives CSAVDLDSDTQYF.

The chain employs TRBV15 and TRBJ1-5; D unclear. The V and J ends lost 7 bases and 4 bases respectively, with 8 bases between them. The length of the CDR3 is 12 residues. Per germline, CDR1 LNHNV and CDR2 YYDKDF (reference sequence). The CDR3: CATTQDNQPQHF. DNA for the CDR3: TGTGCCACCACCCAGGATAATCAGCCCCAGCATTTT. The complete variable domain, with remaining parts taken from reference TRBV15 and TRBJ1-5, reads DAMVIQNPRYQVTQFGKPVTLSCSQTLNHNVMYWYQQKSSQAPKLLFHYYDKDFNNEADTPDNFQSRRPNTSFCFLDIRSPGLGDTAMYLCATTQDNQPQHFGDGTRLSIL.

Concerning this clonotype itself: A much larger clone lies one base from this, so it may be a read error. In this CDR3 the conserved last residue, phenylalanine or tryptophan, is missing, so a read error is likely. The rearrangement joins TRBV7-2 to TRBJ2-2; D remains unclear. The CDR3 runs 15 residues. Germline assignment: CDR1 SGHTA and CDR2 FQGNSA. V was shortened by 3 bases and J by 6 bases, with 14 bases between the two germline ends. The CDR3 sequence: CASSFWGRDAGELFY. CDR3 DNA sequence: TGTGCCAGCAGCTTTTGGGGTAGGGATGCCGGGGAGCTGTTTTAT.

The DNA of the CDR3 is TGTGCCAGCAGCGGGGGTCGAGGGAGTAAAGCCAACGTCCTGACTTTC. It specifies CASSGGRGSKANVLTF. The gene calls are TRBV7-9 and TRBJ2-6; either TRBD1 or TRBD2 may supply D (5 bases each). The CDR3 has 16 amino acids. Germline values: CDR1 SEHNR, CDR2 FQNEAQ (reference sequence). V was cut by 5 bases and J by 7 bases, with 18 bases left in between.

As regards this clonotype: The junction departs from the called germline gene at one end, perhaps through a read error. The rearrangement joins TRBV5-5 to TRBJ1-2; TRBD1 matches 9 bases. Germline V CDR1 and CDR2: SGHKS, YYEKEE (reference sequence). CDR3 size: 15 residues. The CDR3 DNA is TGTGCCAACAGCCGCGACAGGGGGACTAACTATGGCTACACCTTC. This codes for CANSRDRGTNYGYTF.

This clonotype was seen more than once but under ten times. J is TRBJ1-1 and V is TRBV10-3; D gene ambiguous. The germline V and J ends were trimmed by 6 bases and 1 base, with 15 bases remaining between them. CDR3 length equals 15 residues. In germline, CDR1 is ENHRY, CDR2 SYGVKD. The CDR3 is CAIRIGKQTNTEAFF. The DNA for the CDR3 is TGTGCCATCAGGATTGGGAAACAGACGAACACTGAAGCTTTCTTT.

V gene TRBV7-2 combines with J gene TRBJ2-7; D is ambiguous. Germline-derived CDR1 and CDR2 are SGHTA and FQGNSA. This CDR3 is built from 12 residues. The CDR3 bases are TGTGCCAGCAGCTTCGATAACGACGAACAGTACGTC. It yields the protein CASSFDNDEQYV.

The chain has TRBV7-9 and TRBJ1-2; TRBD1 agrees at 8 bases. V lost 0 bases to trimming and J lost 10 bases; unmatched junction nucleotides: 13. In germline, CDR1 is SEHNR, CDR2 FQNEAQ (reference sequence). CDR3 length: 16 amino acids. CDR3: CASSLALSTGVGDYTF. DNA for the CDR3: TGTGCCAGCAGCTTAGCCCTCTCGACAGGGGTGGGTGACTACACCTTC. Together with reference TRBV7-9 and TRBJ1-2, the CDR3 gives the full variable domain: DTGVSQNPRHKITKRGQNVTFRCDPISEHNRLYWYRQTLGQGPEFLTYFQNEAQLEKSRLLSDRFSAERPKGSFSTLEIQRTEQGDSAMYLCASSLALSTGVGDYTFGSGTRLTVV.

This clonotype was seen a handful of times. The chain links TRBV5-5 to TRBJ2-2; tentative D call: TRBD2 (6 bases). CDR3 length: 16 residues. Trimming left V 0 bases short and J 0 bases short, with 9 bases between. Germline V gene sequence: CDR1 SGHKS, CDR2 YYEKEE (reference sequence). The CDR3 protein is CASSLGPGANTGELFF. The CDR3, as DNA: TGTGCCAGCAGCTTGGGTCCGGGGGCGAACACCGGGGAGCTGTTTTTT.

This clonotype was seen at least ten times. The chain is built from TRBV7-8 and TRBJ2-5; 9 nucleotides match TRBD2. CDR1 is SGHVS and CDR2 is FQNEAQ in the germline V gene. The CDR3 has 15 amino acids. After removal of 4 bases from V and 5 bases from J, the junction contained 8 bases not matched to a gene. In DNA, the CDR3 is TGTGCCAGCAGCTCGGTAGCGGGGGAATGGGAGACCCAGTACTTC. Its translation: CASSSVAGEWETQYF.

At least ten counts were recorded for this clonotype. CDR3 DNA: TGTGCCAGCTGGACAGGGGGTTACAATGAGCAGTTCTTC. This sequence encodes CASWTGGYNEQFF. The chain uses TRBV6-6 and TRBJ2-1, with TRBD1 matching over 10 bases. CDR1 is MNHNY and CDR2 is SVGAGI in the germline V gene (reference sequence). Unmatched junction bases numbered 2, after V lost 8 bases and J lost 4 bases. The CDR3 consists of 13 residues.

This clonotype occurred a few times. V gene TRBV6-2 or TRBV6-3 combines with J gene TRBJ2-7; D gene ambiguous. CDR1 is MNHEY, CDR2 SVGEGT, per germline. Trimming pared 4 bases from V and 0 bases from J, leaving 16 bases between. The CDR3 consists of 16 residues. This CDR3 is CASSSLGSPSSYEQYV. CDR3 nucleotides: TGTGCCAGCAGTTCTCTAGGCTCCCCAAGCTCCTACGAGCAGTACGTC.

This clonotype was detected only once. A much larger clone is a single base away; this may be a read error. The chain recombines TRBV12-5 with TRBJ1-4; D perhaps matches TRBD1 (5 bases). Germline assignment: CDR1 LGHNT and CDR2 FRNRAP. V lost 2 bases, J lost 7 bases, and 23 bases lay in between. This CDR3 is 18 amino acids long. The CDR3 bases are TGTGCTAGTGGTTTGTCACCCCGCAGGGCAATTCGCTTTGAAAAACTGTTTTTT. Amino acids: CASGLSPRRAIRFEKLFF.